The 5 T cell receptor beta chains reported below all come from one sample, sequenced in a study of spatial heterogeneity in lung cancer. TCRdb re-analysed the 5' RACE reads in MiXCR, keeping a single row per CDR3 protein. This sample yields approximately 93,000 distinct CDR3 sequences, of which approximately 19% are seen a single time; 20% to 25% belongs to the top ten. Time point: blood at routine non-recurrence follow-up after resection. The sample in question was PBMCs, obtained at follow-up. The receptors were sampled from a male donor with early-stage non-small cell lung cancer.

This CDR3 is CASSFGQTDTQYF. The CDR3 DNA reads as TGCGCCAGCAGCTTCGGTCAGACAGATACGCAGTATTTT. V gene TRBV5-1 combines with J gene TRBJ2-3; no reliable D call. The germline V and J ends were trimmed by 2 bases and 3 bases, with 7 bases remaining between them. There are 13 residues in the CDR3. The V gene's germline CDR1 is SGHRS and CDR2 YFSETQ.

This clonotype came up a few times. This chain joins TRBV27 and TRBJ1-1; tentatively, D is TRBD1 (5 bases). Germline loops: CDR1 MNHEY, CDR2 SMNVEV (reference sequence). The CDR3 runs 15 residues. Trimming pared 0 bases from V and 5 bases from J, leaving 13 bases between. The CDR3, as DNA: TGTGCCAGCAGTTTATCGGCAGGGTATGGAACTGAAGCTTTCTTT. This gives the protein CASSLSAGYGTEAFF.

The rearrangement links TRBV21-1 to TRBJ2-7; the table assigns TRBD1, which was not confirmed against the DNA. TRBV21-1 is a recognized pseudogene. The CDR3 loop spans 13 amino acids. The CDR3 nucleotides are TGTGCCAGCAGCCACAGGGGCTCAGCAGCGCCCGTTTGG. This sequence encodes CASSHRGSAAPVW.

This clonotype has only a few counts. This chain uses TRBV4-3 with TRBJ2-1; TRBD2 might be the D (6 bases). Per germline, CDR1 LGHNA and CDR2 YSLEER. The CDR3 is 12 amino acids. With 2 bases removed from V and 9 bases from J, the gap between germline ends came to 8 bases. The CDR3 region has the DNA TGCGCCAGCAGCCAACGGAGGGGTGAGCAGTTCTTC. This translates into CASSQRRGEQFF.

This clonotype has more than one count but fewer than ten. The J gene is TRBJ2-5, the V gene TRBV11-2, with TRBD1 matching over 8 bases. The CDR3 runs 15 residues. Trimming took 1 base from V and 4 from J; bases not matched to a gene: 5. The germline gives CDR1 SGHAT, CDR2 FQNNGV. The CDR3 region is CASSLGQGARETQYF. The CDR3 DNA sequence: TGTGCCAGCAGCTTAGGTCAGGGGGCTAGAGAGACCCAGTACTTC. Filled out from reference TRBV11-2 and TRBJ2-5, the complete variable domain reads EAGVAQSPRYKIIEKRQSVAFWCNPISGHATLYWYQQILGQGPKLLIQFQNNGVVDDSQLPKDRFSAERLKGVDSTLKIQPAKLEDSAVYLCASSLGQGARETQYFGPGTRLLVL.